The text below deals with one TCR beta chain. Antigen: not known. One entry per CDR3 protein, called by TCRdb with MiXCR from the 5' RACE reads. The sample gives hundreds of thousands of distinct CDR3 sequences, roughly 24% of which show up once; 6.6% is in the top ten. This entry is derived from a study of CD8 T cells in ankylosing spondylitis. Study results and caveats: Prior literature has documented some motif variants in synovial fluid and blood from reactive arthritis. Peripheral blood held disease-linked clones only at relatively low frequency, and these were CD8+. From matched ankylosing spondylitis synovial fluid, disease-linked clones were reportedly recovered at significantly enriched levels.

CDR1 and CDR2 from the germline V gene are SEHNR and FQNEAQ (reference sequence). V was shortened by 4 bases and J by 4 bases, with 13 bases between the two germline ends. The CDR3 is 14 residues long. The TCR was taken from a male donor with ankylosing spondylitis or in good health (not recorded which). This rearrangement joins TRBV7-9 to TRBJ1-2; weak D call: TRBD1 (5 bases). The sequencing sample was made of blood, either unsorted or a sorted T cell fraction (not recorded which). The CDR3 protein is CASSSGRGVYGYTF. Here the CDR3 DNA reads TGTGCCAGCAGCTCGGGACGGGGGGTCTATGGCTACACCTTC.